This record looks at one TCR beta chain sequence and its context. Its antigen is currently unknown. As it was prepared, the TCRbeta library received unique molecular identifiers. MiXCR, applied by TCRdb to the PCR reads, yields one record per CDR3 protein. The repertoire holds around 270,000 distinct CDR3 sequences, with about 7.3% as singletons. This entry is derived from a study of T-cell reconstitution after alpha-beta-depleted transplantation in children. Study conclusions and caveats: After one year, T-cell counts and TCRbeta diversity mostly came from new T cells.

The CDR3 extends over 11 amino acids. CDR1 and CDR2 from the germline V gene are MNHEY and SVGAGI. Material: peripheral blood, obtained 360 days after TCRalphabeta/CD19-depleted stem cell transplant. The chain links TRBV6-5 to TRBJ2-5; D call uncertain. This clonotype originated in a female patient aged 2-9 years who had a stem cell transplant for Fanconi anemia, so the T cells may come from the graft donor. CDR3 region: CAASSLETQYF. The CDR3 nucleotides read TGTGCGGCCTCAAGCCTTGAGACCCAGTACTTC.